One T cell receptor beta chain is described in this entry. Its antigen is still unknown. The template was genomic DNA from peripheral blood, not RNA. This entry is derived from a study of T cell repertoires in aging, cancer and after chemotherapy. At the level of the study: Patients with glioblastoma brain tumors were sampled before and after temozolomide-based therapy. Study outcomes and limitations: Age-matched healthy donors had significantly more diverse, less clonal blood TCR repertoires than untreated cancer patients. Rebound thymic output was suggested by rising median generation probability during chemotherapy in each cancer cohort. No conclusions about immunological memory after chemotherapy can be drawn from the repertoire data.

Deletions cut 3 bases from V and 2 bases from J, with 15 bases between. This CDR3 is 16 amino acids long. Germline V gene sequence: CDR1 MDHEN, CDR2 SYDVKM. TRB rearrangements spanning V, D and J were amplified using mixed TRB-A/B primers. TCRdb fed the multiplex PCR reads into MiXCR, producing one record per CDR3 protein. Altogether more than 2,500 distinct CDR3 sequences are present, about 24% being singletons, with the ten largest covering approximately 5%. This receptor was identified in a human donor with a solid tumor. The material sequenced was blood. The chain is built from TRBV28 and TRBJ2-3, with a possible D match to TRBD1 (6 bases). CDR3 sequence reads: CASSFWAQGLTDTQYF. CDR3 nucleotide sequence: TGTGCCAGCAGTTTCTGGGCACAGGGCCTCACAGATACGCAGTATTTT.